This T cell receptor (beta chain) was obtained from a study of T cell changes during pregnancy in multiple sclerosis. Clones were sequenced by immunoSEQ multiplex PCR, and TCRdb holds only the in-frame ones, with some missing. The repertoire includes 55,000 to 70,000 clones, roughly nine tenths of them detected once, and 2% to 3% sits in the top ten. After removal of 0 bases from V and 9 bases from J, the junction contained 8 bases not matched to a gene. CDR3 length: 15 residues. Germline V gene sequence: CDR1 SGHRS, CDR2 YFSETQ. The rearrangement joins TRBV5-1 to TRBJ2-1; 8 nucleotides line up with TRBD2. The sequence came from a female donor with multiple sclerosis, enrolled in a pregnancy study. Sequenced here: peripheral blood, sampled in the first trimester of pregnancy. CDR3 sequence reads: CASSLEPGGPFEQFF. In DNA form, the CDR3 reads TGCGCCAGCAGCTTGGAACCGGGAGGGCCTTTTGAGCAGTTCTTC.